This note documents a single T cell receptor (beta chain) sequence. Which antigen it targets is not known. Base qualities are not recorded, but no much larger clone differs from it by a single base. The entry originates in a study of cytomegalovirus exposure and HLA in healthy donors (dated by TCRdb to 2016 to 2017). About the study as a whole: An earlier analysis of approximately 590 of the donors reported about 250 Gb of sequence data and approximately 110 million unique TCR beta sequences from about 180 million T cells. A later analysis re-analyzed previously published TCR beta repertoires from about 730 donors and added high-resolution HLA genotyping to study TCR occurrence patterns. An early release that covered fewer than 800 HLA-typed donors contained around 330 gigabases of sequencing data and 85 million to 100 million unique TCR sequences. Every repertoire in the discovery cohort had been generated on one and the same sequencing platform. An earlier analysis of more than 450 of the donors used high-throughput TCR beta sequencing to judge whether each TCR beta V gene segment behaved as functional or pseudogenic. To predict cytomegalovirus infection status, the study combined high-throughput TCR immunosequencing, statistical association of individual TCRs with disease status, and machine learning. The aim of the study was to test whether cataloging public T cell receptors could identify signatures of past pathogen exposure. Genome-wide SNP genotypes for about 65% of the roughly 670 donors were used in a later genetic analysis, which treated that subset as a discovery cohort. Among the roughly 400 genotyped donors, around 79% belonged to the genetic ancestry cluster associated with self-reported Caucasian donors. Donor age, sex, ethnicity and CMV serostatus were collected together with the repertoire data. Typing coverage varied by locus: roughly 629-630 donors for A, B, C, DRB1 and DQB1; more than 500 for DQA1; about 570 for DPA1; roughly 450 for DPB1. Besides the first cohort of around 700 subjects, a separate validation cohort made up of over a hundred different subjects was used. Rather than using new phenotypic data, the later analysis identified candidate immune exposures from TCR beta sequences and from how often those sequences occurred across donors. Across approximately 420 genotyped donors of the cohort, an average of about 240,000 unique TCR beta nucleotide sequences per donor were sequenced, and around 20% of those sequences were non-productive. The study used immunosequencing to profile the T cell repertoires of approximately 690 subjects and linked those repertoires to cytomegalovirus serostatus. A handful of DR-DQ haplotypes were handled as single units for association and clustering because linkage in the cohort was strong. Class I and class II HLA loci were covered by the typing at four-digit resolution.

Points the paper makes about the study in general: In an earlier analysis of some 550 of the donors, most TCR beta V segments were observed in productive rearrangements about 87% or about 30% of the time, broadly matching IMGT annotations. For the cohort, immune exposure information was limited to CMV serostatus. Roughly uniform sequencing depth across donors was assumed in presence/absence analyses, although this assumption may not hold. Because counts were too low, about 15 rarely observed V segments, including chromosome 9 orphons, were left out of the earlier analysis of about 620 of the donors. Some IMGT-functional V segments, including TRBV6-2 and TRBV6-3, could not be distinguished by the 87-base-pair reads and were therefore excluded. The authors suggested that the approach could potentially be extended to other disease states and immunological phenotypes. In the study, some 160 TCR beta chains were listed as associated with cytomegalovirus. A later analysis found that HLA-associated TCR beta chains were more clonally expanded and had lower generation probabilities than equally common non-associated chains. Linkage disequilibrium might explain the correlated functional status among segregating V segments, but an unknown experimental factor could not be ruled out. Most TCR sequences were seen in very few donors, while some public TCRs were found in many individuals. Because HLA typing was missing for some donors at each locus, association tests included only the typed subset. In a later analysis, TCR association rates were found to vary across HLA loci, with the most associated TCRs seen for DRB1 alleles and the fewest for HLA-C alleles. A further reported finding was that TCR beta sequences accurately predicted the HLA-A and HLA-B alleles for most subjects in the first cohort. In a later analysis, several top co-occurrence clusters were reported to appear linked to parvovirus B19, influenza, CMV and Epstein-Barr virus. Most CMV-associated TCR beta chains appeared to be HLA-restricted in a later analysis, and the HLA associations seemed to be driven largely by CMV exposure. In a later genetic analysis, a missense DCLRE1C variant was associated with V-gene and J-gene trimming of TCR beta chains, and the association was replicated in an independent cohort. When HLA alleles, especially DR and DQ, strongly co-occurred, attributing TCR associations to individual alleles was difficult. In both the original and validation cohorts, the classifier was reported to diagnose cytomegalovirus status with high specificity and sensitivity. In this cohort, only TCR beta chains were sequenced, and detectable features were limited by the absence of alpha or paired-chain data. In a later analysis, 16,951 TCR beta sequences were associated with specific HLA alleles at a false discovery rate of 0.05. A group of highly shared sequence variants was considered likely to be a technical artifact of the sequencing pipeline. In vitro tests confirmed that a few of the cytomegalovirus-associated TCR beta chains recognize cytomegalovirus antigens. A later genetic analysis reported fewer N-insertions in productive TCRs among donors in an Asian-associated ancestry cluster than the roughly 650-donor mean.

Here V drops 1 base and J drops 8 bases, and the junction holds 2 bases not matched to any gene. There are 13 amino acids in the CDR3, from cysteine to phenylalanine inclusive. The retained sequence is limited to the CDR3, 39 bases, with the frame set at the first base. From the germline V gene, CDR1 is SGHDT and CDR2 is YYEEEE. The cohort was made up of approximately 700 healthy bone marrow donors. Cohort members were all nominally healthy when sampled, although unrecorded immune exposures were likely present. The donor tested CMV seronegative, placing the donor among the 350 to 400 seronegative members of the cohort. Each donor provided a peripheral blood sample, and peripheral blood mononuclear cells were used for TCR beta sequencing. Genomic DNA was extracted from the blood cell samples with the Qiagen DNeasy Blood Extraction Kit. Receptors were amplified or captured by the immunoSEQ multiplex PCR assay. The multiplex PCR relied on a mix of 60 forward primers for TCR Vbeta segments and 13 reverse primers for TCR Jbeta segments. The CDR3 region of rearranged TCR beta genes was amplified from genomic DNA with a multiplex PCR assay. The Illumina HiSeq System was used to sequence the amplified TCR beta libraries as 87-base-pair reads. In the authors' own workflow: A later analysis counted tens of millions of unique TCR beta chains across the 700 or so repertoires, and some 11 million of these chains were shared by at least two donors. Raw reads were error-corrected and collapsed into unique sequences with a nearest-neighbor algorithm that merged closely related sequences to remove PCR and sequencing errors. CDR3 sequences were aligned to IMGT reference sequences to assign V, D and J gene segments. For a sequence to be retained, a match of at least six nucleotides to both a V gene segment and a J gene segment was required. Rearrangements were called productive when the CDR3 lacked stop codons and stayed in frame with V and J; all others were non-productive. CDR3 was defined according to IMGT convention as the region running from the second conserved V-encoded cysteine to the conserved J-encoded phenylalanine. Sequences without an unambiguous match to a single V gene segment were excluded from the earlier analysis of about 640 of the donors. An earlier analysis of around 600 of the donors classified V segments as functional when productive rearrangements were above 56.7% and as segregating when the standard deviation between donors was above 5%. A statistical classification framework was developed to diagnose cytomegalovirus status using the catalog of TCR beta chain sequences. A later analysis assigned V and J genes by comparing TCR nucleotide sequences with IMGT/GENE-DB human TR gene sequences. The TCRdist pipeline was used in a later analysis to assign CDR3 sequences and most-parsimonious VDJ recombination scenarios. In a later analysis, each TCR beta chain was defined by its CDR3 amino acid sequence together with its V-gene family, and reads without a unique V-gene family were excluded. In a later analysis, 450 to 600 highly shared, low-generation-probability nucleotide sequences were removed to address suspected cross-contamination and a sequencing artifact. For each public chain, a later analysis derived a clonal expansion index from normalized ranks of inferred template counts within each repertoire. In a later analysis, generation probabilities were computed with a VDJ recombination model fitted to out-of-frame rearrangements, and the resulting probabilities were checked against IGoR. In a later analysis, hypergeometric tests were used to score TCR-TCR, TCR-HLA and TCR-CMV co-occurrence, with a repertoire-size bias correction applied to TCR pairs. In a later analysis, false discovery rates were estimated by permuting HLA or CMV assignments 20 times. In a later analysis, co-occurring TCRs were grouped using DBSCAN, and TCRdist sequence similarity was added for clustering within HLA-allele-positive subsets. Repertoires with fewer than 30,000 or more than 120,000 public chains, plus five repertoires with anomalous nucleotide sharing, were excluded from co-occurrence clustering. TCRdb holds this immuneACCESS table with in-frame rearrangements only. Some clones are missing; in checked studies, unresolved V genes explain under half, and the rest has no known cause. V, J and clone size are those of that table, while D and trimming were read from the DNA. The sample table shows about 140,000 clones, and roughly 79% are seen once. The leading ten clones occupy around 1.7% of the sample.

The rearrangement combines TRBV5-6 with TRBJ1-4, with 7 middle bases fitting TRBD1. What was sequenced was PBMCs. This clonotype originated in a young woman in good health and CMV-seronegative. The CDR3 in this case is CASSLWDSEKLFF. The base sequence is TGTGCCAGCAGCTTGTGGGACAGCGAAAAACTGTTTTTT.